The T cell receptor (beta chain) under discussion was sequenced for a study of blood T cell repertoires in COVID-19. Study in general: Sites across the United States, Italy and Spain contributed samples from acute and convalescent COVID-19. PBMCs, B-cell-depleted T cells, or T cells were the source of the cDNA or gDNA that made up the material.

TCRdb keeps only in-frame clones here, not all; method: immunoSEQ multiplex PCR. The repertoire holds around 170,000 clones, with around 80% as singletons. V was cut by 1 base and J by 10 bases, with 14 bases left in between. From germline, CDR1 is LGHDT and CDR2 YNNKEL (reference sequence). This CDR3 comprises 14 residues. This chain connects TRBV3-1 (or the pseudogene TRBV3-2) to TRBJ2-1; D is perhaps TRBD1 (5 bases). Sequencing was performed on peripheral blood. The receptor's source is a man between 25 and 39 years old with active or convalescent COVID-19. The CDR3 region is CASSQVAQGWEQFF. CDR3 DNA: TGTGCCAGCAGCCAAGTAGCCCAGGGTTGGGAGCAGTTCTTC.